The entry below describes one TCR beta chain. Antigen unknown. The CDR3 loop spans 15 amino acids. CDR1 SGHRS and CDR2 YFSETQ come from the germline V gene. Between the trimmed V and J ends, which lost 2 bases and 1 base, there was a span of 11 bases. The data were taken from a study of shared clonotypes between healthy human individuals. Looking at the study overall: Three plates each covered CD4 naive and memory; CD8 naive two, CD8 memory one. Study-level findings and limits: Clonotypes which were not shared had lower generation probabilities than clonotypes that all four donors shared.

The naive CD8 population came from CD45RO-negative cells selected for CCR7, without terminally differentiated effector memory CD45RA+ cells. Sequencing was performed with immunoSEQ multiplex PCR; in TCRdb, only in-frame clones are kept and a portion is missing. The sample carries about 600,000 clones, roughly 98% recorded once. The sequencing input was naive CD8+ T cells sorted from blood. The chain joins TRBV5-1 to TRBJ2-3; perhaps TRBD1 as D (6 bases). This receptor was identified in a man aged 25-45 years in good health. The CDR3 protein is CASSLQGIGTDTQYF. The CDR3 DNA sequence: TGCGCCAGCAGCTTACAGGGAATAGGCACAGATACGCAGTATTTT.